This T cell receptor (beta chain) appears in the sequencing data of a study of blood T cell repertoires in COVID-19. Across the whole study: The samples span acute and convalescent COVID-19 from the United States, Italy and Spain. PBMCs, B-cell-depleted T cells, or T cells were the source of the cDNA or gDNA that made up the material.

In the original processing: Amplification from reference gene primers served as the basis for estimated nucleated cell counts. The data were produced by immunoSEQ multiplex PCR, yet TCRdb's version contains in-frame clones alone and is incomplete. The DNA was the basis for D and trimming; V, J and clone size are from that table. Of under 110,000 clones listed, 85% are singletons. V dropped 1 base and J dropped 2 bases, with 5 bases sitting between them. Germline CDR1 SEHNR, CDR2 FQNEAQ (reference sequence). The CDR3 has 13 residues. The source material was peripheral blood. The TCR sequence derives from a woman aged 70-85 years with active or convalescent COVID-19. This chain joins TRBV7-9 and TRBJ1-1; a possible D gene is TRBD1 (5 bases). For the CDR3, the DNA is TGTGCCAGCAGCTTAGGGACAAACACTGAAGCTTTCTTT. Protein sequence: CASSLGTNTEAFF.